This T cell receptor (beta chain) came from a study of blood T cells in healthy people across ages. Study-wide results and limits: Unsorted PBMC material precluded a definitive naive versus antigen-experienced comparison.

Worth noting for this clonotype: What it recognizes is unknown.

Roughly 10 milliliters of peripheral blood were drawn from each donor. It was with a sample-barcoded 5' primer and a J-beta primer mix that a second PCR of roughly 7 to 12 cycles was run. All samples yielded 2.5 million or more CDR3-containing paired-end reads. TCRdb reprocessed the 5' RACE reads with MiXCR, giving one entry per CDR3 protein. The table records over 1,300,000 distinct CDR3 sequences, approximately 63% of them present only once. The germline V gene encodes CDR1 LNHNV and CDR2 YYDKDF (reference sequence). V was pared by 0 bases and J by 1 base, with 9 bases of the junction left unmatched. This CDR3 spans 18 amino acids.

The TCR sequence derives from a man younger than 30 in good health. V is TRBV15 and J is TRBJ1-1; TRBD1 aligns across 9 bases. Sequencing input: blood. CDR3 bases: TGTGCCACCAGCAGAGATTATGGGACAGGGTCCGGGAACACTGAAGCTTTCTTT. Its translation is CATSRDYGTGSGNTEAFF.